A selection of T cell receptor beta chains follows, all from one sample in a study of T cells in Graves' hyperthyroidism and ophthalmopathy. TCRdb used MiXCR to reprocess the multiplex PCR reads, holding one entry per CDR3 protein. Of under 350,000 distinct CDR3 sequences listed, 21% are singletons. Sample: blood. These receptors all come from a woman aged 45-65 years with Graves' hyperthyroidism. Each CDR3 is given with its conserved first and last residue.

>TRBV5-1|16|TRBJ1-1
CASSLTPSRANTEAFF
>TRBV20-1|15|TRBJ2-3
CSAPAAGGPTDTQYF
>TRBV6-5|12|TRBJ1-1
CASSYTQGGAFF
>TRBV20-1|16|TRBJ2-1
CSASRASGRAVNEQFF
>TRBV7-2|16|TRBJ2-7
CASSLIPGLAEHEQYF
>TRBV11-3|15|TRBJ2-2
CASSMGLAGAGELFF
>TRBV30|13|TRBJ1-5
CAWSPTGIQPQHF
>TRBV3-1|16|TRBJ2-3
CASSRPGTASTDTQYF
>TRBV2|15|TRBJ2-2
CASSENRGQGGELFF
>TRBV12-3/TRBV12-4|15|TRBJ2-5
CASSFSVEGLETQYF
>TRBV20-1|12|TRBJ1-2
CSARGPSYGYTF
>TRBV12-5|16|TRBJ1-5
CASGVDEYRGRQPQHF
>TRBV3-1|14|TRBJ2-3
CASSQDLATDTQYF
>TRBV18|14|TRBJ1-1
CASSPYRENTEAFF
>TRBV4-1|16|TRBJ1-5
CASSRGGAYGNQPQHF
>TRBV7-9|15|TRBJ1-5
CASSLGGTANQPQHF
>TRBV13|15|TRBJ2-5
CASSFRGTSGLAQYF
>TRBV3-1|14|TRBJ2-7
CASSHRGGGHEQYF